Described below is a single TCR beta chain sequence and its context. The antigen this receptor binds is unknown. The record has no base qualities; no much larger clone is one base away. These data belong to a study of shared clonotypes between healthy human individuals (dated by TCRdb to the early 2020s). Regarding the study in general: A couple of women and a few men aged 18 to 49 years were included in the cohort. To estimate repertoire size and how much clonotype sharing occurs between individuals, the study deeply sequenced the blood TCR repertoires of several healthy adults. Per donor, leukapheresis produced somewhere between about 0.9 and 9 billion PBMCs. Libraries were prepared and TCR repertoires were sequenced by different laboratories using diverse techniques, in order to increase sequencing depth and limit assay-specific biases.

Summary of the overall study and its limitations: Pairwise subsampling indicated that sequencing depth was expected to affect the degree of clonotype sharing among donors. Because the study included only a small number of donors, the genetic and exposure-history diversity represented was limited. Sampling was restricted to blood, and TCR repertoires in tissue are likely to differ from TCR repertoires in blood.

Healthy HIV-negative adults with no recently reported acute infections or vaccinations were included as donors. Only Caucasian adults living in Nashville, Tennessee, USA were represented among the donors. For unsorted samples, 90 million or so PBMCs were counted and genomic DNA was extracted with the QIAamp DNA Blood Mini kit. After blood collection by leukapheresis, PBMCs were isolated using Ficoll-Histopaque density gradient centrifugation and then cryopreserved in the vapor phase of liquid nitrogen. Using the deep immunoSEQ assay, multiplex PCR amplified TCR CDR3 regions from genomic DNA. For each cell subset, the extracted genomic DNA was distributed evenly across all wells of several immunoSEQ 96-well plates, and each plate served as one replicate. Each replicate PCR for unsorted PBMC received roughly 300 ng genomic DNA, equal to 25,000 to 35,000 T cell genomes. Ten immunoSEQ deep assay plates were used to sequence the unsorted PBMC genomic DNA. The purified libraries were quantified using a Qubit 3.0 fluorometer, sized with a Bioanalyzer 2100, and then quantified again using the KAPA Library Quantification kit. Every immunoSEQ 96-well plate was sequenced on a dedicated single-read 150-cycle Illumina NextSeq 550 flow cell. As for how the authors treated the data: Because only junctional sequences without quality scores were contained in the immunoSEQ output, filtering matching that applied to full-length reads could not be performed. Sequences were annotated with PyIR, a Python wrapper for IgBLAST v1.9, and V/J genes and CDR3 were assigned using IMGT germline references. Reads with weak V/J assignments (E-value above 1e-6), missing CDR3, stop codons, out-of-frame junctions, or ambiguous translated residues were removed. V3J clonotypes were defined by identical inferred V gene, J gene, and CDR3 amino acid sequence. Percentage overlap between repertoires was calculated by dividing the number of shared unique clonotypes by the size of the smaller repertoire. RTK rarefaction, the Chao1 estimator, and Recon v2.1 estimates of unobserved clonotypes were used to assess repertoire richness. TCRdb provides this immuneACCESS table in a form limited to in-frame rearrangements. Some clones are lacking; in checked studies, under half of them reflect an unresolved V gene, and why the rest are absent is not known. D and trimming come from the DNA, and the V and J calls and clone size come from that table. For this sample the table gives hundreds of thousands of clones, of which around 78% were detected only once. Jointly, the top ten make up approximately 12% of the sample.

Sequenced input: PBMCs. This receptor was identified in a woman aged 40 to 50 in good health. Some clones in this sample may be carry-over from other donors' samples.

The DNA sequence is TGCGCCAGCAGCCAGTTAATAGGGTTACATACGCAGTATTTT. It specifies CASSQLIGLHTQYF. The V and J segments used are TRBV4-3 and TRBJ2-3; there is no confident call for the D gene. The V end loses 3 bases and the J end loses 7 bases, and a stretch of 14 bases separates them. CDR1 LGHNA and CDR2 YSLEER were looked up in the germline V gene. The CDR3 goes from the cysteine to the phenylalanine over 14 residues. The read is trimmed to its CDR3 DNA, 42 bases read in frame from base 1.